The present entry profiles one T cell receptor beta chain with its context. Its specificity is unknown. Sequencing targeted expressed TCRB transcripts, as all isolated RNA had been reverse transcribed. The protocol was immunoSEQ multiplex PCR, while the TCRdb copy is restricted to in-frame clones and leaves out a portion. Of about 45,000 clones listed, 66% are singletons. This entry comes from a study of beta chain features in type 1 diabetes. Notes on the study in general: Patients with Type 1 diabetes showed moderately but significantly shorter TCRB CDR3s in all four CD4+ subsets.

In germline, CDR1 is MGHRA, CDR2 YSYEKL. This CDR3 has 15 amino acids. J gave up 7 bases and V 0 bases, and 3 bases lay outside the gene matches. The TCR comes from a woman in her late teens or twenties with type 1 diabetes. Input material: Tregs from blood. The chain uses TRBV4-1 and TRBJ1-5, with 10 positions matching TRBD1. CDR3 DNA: TGCGCCAGCAGCCAAGACGGACAGGGGGACCAGCCCCAGCATTTT. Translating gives CASSQDGQGDQPQHF.